This is a list of T cell receptor beta chains from one sample in a study of T cells in Graves' hyperthyroidism and ophthalmopathy. Each CDR3 protein gets one entry after TCRdb re-called the multiplex PCR reads with MiXCR. Of about 400,000 distinct CDR3 sequences in the sample, roughly 15% are singletons; the top ten hold 20%. Source material: blood. These receptors all come from a woman aged 25 to 45 with Graves' ophthalmopathy. Both conserved end residues are part of each CDR3. D genes are given only for firm matches. Not all rows give a size; the values are once, few, many and, for expanded clones, a class.

clone_size d_call j_call v_call cdr3_nt cdr3_aa
many . TRBJ1-4 TRBV28 TGTGCCAGCAGTTTAGGGGGGACTTCAGATGAAAAACTGTTTTTT CASSLGGTSDEKLFF
many TRBD2 TRBJ2-2 TRBV5-8 TGTGCCAGCAGCTGGCAGCGGGGGGATGCCGGGGAGCTGTTTTTT CASSWQRGDAGELFF
many . TRBJ2-3 TRBV2 TGTGCCAGCAGTGTACGGGGGTCTAGCACAGATACGCAGTATTTT CASSVRGSSTDTQYF
few . TRBJ2-5 TRBV7-2 TGTGCCAGCAGCCGGAGATGGACCGGAGACCAAGAGACCCAGTACTTC CASSRRWTGDQETQYF
. TRBD2 TRBJ2-2 TRBV5-6 TGTGCCAGCATGGGGGGGACGAGGGAGCTGTTTTTT CASMGGTRELFF
many . TRBJ1-5 TRBV2 TGTGCCAGCAGGAACCCAGATCAGCCCCAGCATTTT CASRNPDQPQHF
. . TRBJ2-7 TRBV3-1 TGTGCCAGCAGCCAAGTGGCGAGGGGCATTGGCGAGCAGTACTTC CASSQVARGIGEQYF
many . TRBJ2-1 TRBV6-1 TGTGCCAGCAGTTTTCGTGGGGGCGGGATGGGAAATGAGCAGTTCTTC CASSFRGGGMGNEQFF
. . TRBJ2-1 TRBV6-2/TRBV6-3 TGTGCCAGCAGTTACCCTACTAGTGGGGGGGCCGTTGAGCAGTTCTTC CASSYPTSGGAVEQFF
many TRBD1 TRBJ1-5 TRBV6-1 TGTGCCAGTACAAGACAGGGCGGGGAGAATCAGCCCCAGCATTTT CASTRQGGENQPQHF
. . TRBJ1-5 TRBV6-1 TGTGCCAGCAGTGAGCCGGGGTATCAGCCCCAGCATTTT CASSEPGYQPQHF
few TRBD1 TRBJ1-2 TRBV27 TGTGCCAGCAGTTCACGACCGGGACAGGGTTCTGGCTACACCTTC CASSSRPGQGSGYTF
. TRBD2 TRBJ2-5 TRBV5-4 TGTGCCAGCAGCCCAAAGACTAGCGGGGGTTTAGGAGAGACCCAGTACTTC CASSPKTSGGLGETQYF
many . TRBJ1-1 TRBV27 TGTGCCAGCGTCGGGGGCCTAGCTTTCTTT CASVGGLAFF
few . TRBJ1-2 TRBV6-2/TRBV6-3 TGTGCCAGCAGTTACTCCTTGGCCGAATTAGACTATGGCTACACCTTC CASSYSLAELDYGYTF
. . TRBJ2-2 TRBV7-9 TGTGCCAGCAGCTCGAGGACAGAAAACACCGGGGAGCTGTCTTTT CASSSRTENTGELSF
many . TRBJ1-4 TRBV6-6 TGTGCCAGCAGTTACTCGGGGCAGGACCCTAATGAAAAACTGTTTTTT CASSYSGQDPNEKLFF
many . TRBJ1-1 TRBV18 TGTGCCAGCTCACCACGGCCGGGGCCGGGGAACACTGAAGCTTTCTTT CASSPRPGPGNTEAFF
many . TRBJ1-1 TRBV2 TGTGCCAGTCGGGACCCGGGGGCGCGTCCTGAAGCTTTCTTT CASRDPGARPEAFF
many . TRBJ1-1 TRBV28 TGTGCCAGCAGTGGAAGAGGGATGAGACCTGCTGAAGCTTTCTTT CASSGRGMRPAEAFF
many TRBD1 TRBJ2-7 TRBV28 TGTGCCAGCAGTACAACGACAGGGGTTGAGCAGTACTTC CASSTTTGVEQYF
many . TRBJ1-2 TRBV3-1 TGTGCCAGCAGCCAAGCCGGACAGAGTGGCTACACCTTC CASSQAGQSGYTF
. TRBD1 TRBJ1-5 TRBV12-3/TRBV12-4 TGTGCCAGCACCTCGGGACAGGGGAGTAATCAGCCCAAGCATTTT CASTSGQGSNQPKHF
many TRBD2 TRBJ2-5 TRBV7-6 TGTGCCAGCAGCGGGTGGACTAGCGGGGAGGGGGAGACCCAGTACTTC CASSGWTSGEGETQYF
few TRBD2 TRBJ2-5 TRBV24-1 TGTGCCACCAGTGATTCGGGAGGGGCTCAAGAGACCCAGTACTTC CATSDSGGAQETQYF
many . TRBJ2-2 TRBV10-2 TGCGCCAGCTGCCGCGGGGACGACGGAGCCGGGGAGCTGTTTTTT CASCRGDDGAGELFF
few TRBD2 TRBJ2-1 TRBV29-1 TGCAGCGTTGACCAGGGGACTAGCGGGGGCAATGAGCAGTTCTTC CSVDQGTSGGNEQFF
many TRBD1 TRBJ2-6 TRBV12-3/TRBV12-4 TGTGCCAGCAGGAGGGACAGCCTCTCTGGGGCCAACGTCCTGACTTTC CASRRDSLSGANVLTF
. . TRBJ2-7 TRBV7-8 TGTGCCAGCAGCTCTCGGGCCTTCTACGAGCAGTACTTC CASSSRAFYEQYF
many TRBD1 TRBJ1-2 TRBV6-6 TGTGCCAGCAGTTACGGGACAGGACTCTATGGCTACACCTTC CASSYGTGLYGYTF
many TRBD2 TRBJ2-5 TRBV20-1 TGCAGTGCTAGAGATTATAGCGGGGACCAAGAGACCCAGTACTTC CSARDYSGDQETQYF
many TRBD2 TRBJ2-7 TRBV5-1 TGCGCCAGCAGCTTGGTACCTAGCGGGGAGCCCTACACCTACGAGCAGTACTTC CASSLVPSGEPYTYEQYF
many . TRBJ2-3 TRBV3-1 TGTGCCAGCAGCCAAGAATATAGGGCAGATACGCAGTATTTT CASSQEYRADTQYF
few . TRBJ1-4 TRBV10-3 TGTGCCATCAGTCAGACTGACAATAATGAAAAACTGTTTTTT CAISQTDNNEKLFF
many . TRBJ2-7 TRBV27 TGTGCCAGCAGTCCATCTACCGGGACCGTGAACGAGCAGTACTTC CASSPSTGTVNEQYF
many . TRBJ2-4 TRBV30 TGTGCCTGGGACGGAGGTGTAGCCAAAAACATTCAGTACTTC CAWDGGVAKNIQYF
few . TRBJ2-1 TRBV9 TGTGCCAGCAGCGTAAGGCTCCTTGAGAGCTCCTACAATGAGCAGTTCTTC CASSVRLLESSYNEQFF
few TRBD1 TRBJ1-5 TRBV20-1 TGCAGTGCTAGAGGGACAGGGGGGCAGCCCCAGCATTTT CSARGTGGQPQHF
many . TRBJ2-1 TRBV2 TGTGCCAGCAGTGAAGAGTTCAATGAGCAGTTCTTC CASSEEFNEQFF
. . TRBJ1-1 TRBV20-1 TGCAGTGCAGCAAGTGTGCAGGTGGAGAGAAACACTGAAGCTTTCTTT CSAASVQVERNTEAFF
many . TRBJ2-5 TRBV12-3/TRBV12-4 TGTGCCAGCAGTTTAGAGGGGGGACAGTTCCAAGAGACCCAGTACTTC CASSLEGGQFQETQYF
many TRBD1 TRBJ1-1 TRBV28 TGTGCCAGCAGTCCCCGGGCAGGGGGGAACACTGAAGCTTTCTTT CASSPRAGGNTEAFF
many . TRBJ2-7 TRBV7-8 TGTGCCAGCAGCCATCGGGGCAGGGGGGCAGCGAGGAGGTCCCACGAGCAGTACTTC CASSHRGRGAARRSHEQYF
. . TRBJ2-5 TRBV18 TGTGCCAGCTCATACGACGAGACCCAGTACTTC CASSYDETQYF
many . TRBJ2-7 TRBV28 TGTGCCAGCAGTTTTGAGGGCCAGTCCTACGGGCAGTACTTC CASSFEGQSYGQYF
many . TRBJ2-7 TRBV13 TGTGCCAGCAGCTTAGGCCTCCAGGGCAGGCAGTACTTC CASSLGLQGRQYF
many TRBD2 TRBJ2-7 TRBV7-2 TGTGCCAGCAGTCACGCGGGGGGGCCCGCCTACGAGCAGTACTTC CASSHAGGPAYEQYF
many TRBD1 TRBJ2-7 TRBV7-8 TGTGCCAGCAGCTGGAAGGGACAGGGTGGCGAGCAGTACTTC CASSWKGQGGEQYF
many . TRBJ2-5 TRBV11-2 TGTGCCAGCAGCTTAGATCAGGGCGGGCGGGAGACCCAGTACTTC CASSLDQGGRETQYF